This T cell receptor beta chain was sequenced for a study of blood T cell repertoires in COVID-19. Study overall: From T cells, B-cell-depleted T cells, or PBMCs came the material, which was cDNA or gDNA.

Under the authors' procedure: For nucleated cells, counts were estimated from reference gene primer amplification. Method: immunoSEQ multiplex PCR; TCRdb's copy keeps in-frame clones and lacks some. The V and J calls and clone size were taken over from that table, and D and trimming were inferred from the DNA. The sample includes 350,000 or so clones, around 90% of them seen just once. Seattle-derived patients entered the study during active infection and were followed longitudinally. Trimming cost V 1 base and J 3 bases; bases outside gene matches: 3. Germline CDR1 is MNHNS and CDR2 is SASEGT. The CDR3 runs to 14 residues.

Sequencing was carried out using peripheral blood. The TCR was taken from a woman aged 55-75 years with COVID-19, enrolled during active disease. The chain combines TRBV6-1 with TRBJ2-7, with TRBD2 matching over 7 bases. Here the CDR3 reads CASSEGEGRYEQYF. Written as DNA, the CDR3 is TGTGCCAGCAGTGAAGGGGAGGGACGCTACGAGCAGTACTTC.